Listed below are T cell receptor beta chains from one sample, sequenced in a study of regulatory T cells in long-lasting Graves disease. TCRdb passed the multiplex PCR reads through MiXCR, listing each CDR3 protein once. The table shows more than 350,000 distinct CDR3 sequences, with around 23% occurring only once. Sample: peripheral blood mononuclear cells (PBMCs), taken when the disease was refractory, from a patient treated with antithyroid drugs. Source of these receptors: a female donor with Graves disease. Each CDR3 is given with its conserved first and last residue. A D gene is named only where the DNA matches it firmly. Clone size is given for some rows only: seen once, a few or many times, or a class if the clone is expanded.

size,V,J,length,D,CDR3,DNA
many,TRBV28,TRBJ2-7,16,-,CASSLESAPGTYEQYF,TGTGCCAGCAGTTTAGAATCGGCCCCTGGCACCTACGAGCAGTACTTC
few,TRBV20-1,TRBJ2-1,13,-,CSARGRDRNEQFF,TGCAGTGCTAGAGGGAGAGATCGGAATGAGCAGTTCTTC
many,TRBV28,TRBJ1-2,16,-,CASSSDSKGANYGYTF,TGTGCCAGCAGTTCTGACTCGAAGGGGGCTAACTATGGCTACACCTTC
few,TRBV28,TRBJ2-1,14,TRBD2,CASEAGGPGNEQFF,TGTGCCAGTGAAGCGGGAGGGCCGGGCAATGAGCAGTTCTTC
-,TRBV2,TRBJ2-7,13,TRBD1,CASRSGTGGEQYF,TGTGCCAGCAGGTCCGGGACAGGGGGTGAGCAGTACTTC
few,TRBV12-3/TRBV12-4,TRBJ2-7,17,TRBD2,CASSAWLAGGFFHEQYF,TGTGCCAGCAGTGCGTGGCTAGCGGGAGGGTTTTTCCACGAGCAGTACTTC
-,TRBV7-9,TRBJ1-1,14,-,CASSLEVVNTEAFF,TGTGCCAGCAGTTTAGAGGTAGTGAACACTGAAGCTTTCTTT
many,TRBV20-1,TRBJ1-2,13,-,CSAPVLQGYGYTF,TGCAGTGCCCCAGTTCTACAAGGCTATGGCTACACCTTC
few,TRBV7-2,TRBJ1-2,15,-,CASSLRDGANYGYTF,TGTGCCAGCAGCTTAAGGGACGGAGCTAACTATGGCTACACCTTC
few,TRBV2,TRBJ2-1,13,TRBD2,CASSDSGRNEQFF,TGTGCCAGCAGTGATAGCGGGAGGAATGAGCAGTTCTTC
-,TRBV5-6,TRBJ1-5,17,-,CASSSSGTRSSSQPQHF,TGTGCCAGCAGCTCGTCCGGGACACGGAGTAGCAGTCAGCCCCAGCATTTT
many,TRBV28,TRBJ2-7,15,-,CASSPVLAGSDEQYF,TGTGCCAGCAGTCCTGTCCTGGCGGGATCCGACGAGCAGTACTTC
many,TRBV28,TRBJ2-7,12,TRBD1,CASRQGSNEQYF,TGTGCCAGTCGACAGGGGTCAAACGAGCAGTACTTC
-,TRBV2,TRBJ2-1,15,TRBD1,CASLPGTGLYNEQFF,TGTGCCAGTTTGCCCGGGACAGGGTTGTACAATGAGCAGTTCTTC
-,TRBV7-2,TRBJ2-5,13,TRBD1,CASIGQGQETQYF,TGTGCCAGCATTGGACAGGGCCAAGAGACCCAGTACTTC
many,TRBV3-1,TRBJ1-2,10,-,CASTRGGYTF,TGTGCCAGCACCCGAGGGGGCTACACCTTC
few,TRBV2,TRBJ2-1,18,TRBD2,CASSEAGLAGVSWNEQFF,TGTGCCAGCAGTGAAGCGGGACTAGCGGGAGTTTCTTGGAATGAGCAGTTCTTC
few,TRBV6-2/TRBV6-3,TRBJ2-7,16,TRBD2,CASSEWIAGASHEQYF,TGTGCCAGCAGTGAGTGGATCGCGGGAGCTTCCCACGAGCAGTACTTC
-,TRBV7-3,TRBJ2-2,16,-,CASSLNPSRNTGELFF,TGTGCCAGCAGCTTAAACCCTAGCCGCAACACCGGGGAGCTGTTTTTT
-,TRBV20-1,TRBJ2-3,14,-,CSAPDRFSTDTQYF,TGCAGTGCCCCGGACCGATTTAGCACAGATACGCAGTATTTT
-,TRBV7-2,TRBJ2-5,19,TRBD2,CASSPRRLAGEEGGETQYF,TGTGCCAGCAGCCCGAGGCGTCTAGCGGGAGAAGAGGGAGGAGAGACCCAGTACTTC
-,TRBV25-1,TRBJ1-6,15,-,CASSEEGLINSPLHF,TGTGCCAGCAGTGAAGAAGGGCTTATTAATTCACCCCTCCACTTT
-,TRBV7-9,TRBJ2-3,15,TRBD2,CASSLERGYTDTQYF,TGTGCCAGCAGCCTTGAGCGGGGATACACAGATACGCAGTATTTT
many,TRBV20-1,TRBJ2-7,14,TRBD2,CSARDGLAGSQQYF,TGCAGTGCTAGAGACGGACTAGCGGGATCCCAGCAGTACTTC
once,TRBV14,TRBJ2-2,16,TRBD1,CASSPGQGAYTGELFF,TGTGCCAGCAGCCCAGGACAGGGGGCTTACACCGGGGAGCTGTTTTTT
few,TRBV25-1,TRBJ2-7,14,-,CASSEYGQFDEQYF,TGTGCCAGCAGTGAATATGGTCAGTTCGACGAGCAGTACTTC
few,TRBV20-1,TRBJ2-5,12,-,CSAGTMGETQYF,TGCAGTGCTGGGACCATGGGGGAGACCCAGTACTTC
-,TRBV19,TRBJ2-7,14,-,CASSICHRGCEQYF,TGTGCCAGTAGTATTTGTCACCGCGGGTGCGAGCAGTACTTC
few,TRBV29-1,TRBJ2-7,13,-,CSVALNPLLEQYF,TGCAGCGTTGCACTGAACCCTCTTCTCGAGCAGTACTTC
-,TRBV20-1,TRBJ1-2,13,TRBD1,CSARGQGADGYTF,TGCAGTGCTAGAGGACAGGGGGCGGATGGCTACACCTTC
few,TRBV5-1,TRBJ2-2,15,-,CASSLVTANTGELFF,TGCGCCAGCAGCTTGGTAACCGCGAACACCGGGGAGCTGTTTTTT
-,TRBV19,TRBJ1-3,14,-,CASSQDSSGNTIYF,TGTGCCAGTAGCCAAGATTCCTCTGGAAACACCATATATTTT
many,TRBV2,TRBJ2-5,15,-,CASKPRAGAGETQYF,TGTGCCAGCAAACCCCGAGCGGGCGCCGGGGAGACCCAGTACTTC
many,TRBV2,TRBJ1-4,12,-,CASSVRGEKLFF,TGTGCCAGCAGTGTCAGGGGTGAAAAACTGTTTTTT
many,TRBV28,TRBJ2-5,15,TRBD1,CASKPGQGGQETQYF,TGTGCCAGCAAGCCGGGACAGGGGGGACAAGAGACCCAGTACTTC
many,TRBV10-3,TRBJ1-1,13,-,CAISGRDITEAFF,TGTGCCATCAGTGGGAGGGACATCACTGAAGCTTTCTTT
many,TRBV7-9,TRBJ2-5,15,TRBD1,CASSPGTAGWETQYF,TGTGCCAGCAGCCCCGGGACAGCCGGTTGGGAGACCCAGTACTTC
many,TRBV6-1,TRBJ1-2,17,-,CASSEAPYPRGGYGYTF,TGTGCCAGCAGTGAAGCGCCGTACCCTAGGGGCGGCTATGGCTACACCTTC
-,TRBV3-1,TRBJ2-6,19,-,CASSLDPRDITSGANVLTF,TGTGCCAGCAGCCTAGACCCCCGGGACATAACCTCTGGGGCCAACGTCCTGACTTTC
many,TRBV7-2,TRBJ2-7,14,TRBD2,CASSEGLAGLEQYF,TGTGCCAGCAGCGAAGGACTAGCGGGACTCGAGCAGTACTTC
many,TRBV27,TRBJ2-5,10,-,CASASETQYF,TGTGCCAGCGCTTCAGAGACCCAGTACTTC
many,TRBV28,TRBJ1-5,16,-,CASSSPGQGRSQPQHF,TGTGCCAGCAGTTCCCCGGGGCAGGGTAGGAGTCAGCCCCAGCATTTT
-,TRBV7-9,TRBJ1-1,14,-,CASSLDPGGTEAFF,TGTGCCAGCAGCTTAGATCCCGGGGGAACTGAAGCTTTCTTT
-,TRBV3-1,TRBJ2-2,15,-,CASSREGALAGELFF,TGTGCCAGCAGCCGGGAAGGGGCGTTGGCCGGGGAGCTGTTTTTT
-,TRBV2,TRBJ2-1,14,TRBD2,CASSENRGGNEQFF,TGTGCCAGCAGTGAAAACCGGGGAGGGAATGAGCAGTTCTTC
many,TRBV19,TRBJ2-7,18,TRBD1,CASSNGQGTRLSPYEQYF,TGTGCCAGTAGTAACGGACAGGGGACAAGACTATCCCCCTACGAGCAGTACTTC
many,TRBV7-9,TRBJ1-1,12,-,CASSLDLAEAFF,TGTGCCAGCAGCTTAGATCTGGCCGAAGCTTTCTTT
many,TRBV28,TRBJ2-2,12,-,CASTSMSGELFF,TGTGCCAGCACGTCAATGTCCGGGGAGCTGTTTTTT
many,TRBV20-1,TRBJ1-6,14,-,CSASIGQRYSPLHF,TGCAGTGCTAGTATAGGACAGCGATATTCACCCCTCCACTTT
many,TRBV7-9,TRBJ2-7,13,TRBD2,CASGTSGYYEQYF,TGTGCCAGCGGGACTAGCGGATACTACGAGCAGTACTTC
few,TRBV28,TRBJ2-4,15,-,CASSLDILAKNIQYF,TGTGCCAGCAGCTTAGATATCCTAGCCAAAAACATTCAGTACTTC
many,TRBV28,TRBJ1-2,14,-,CASSLTGRPYGYTF,TGTGCCAGCAGTTTAACAGGTCGACCTTATGGCTACACCTTC
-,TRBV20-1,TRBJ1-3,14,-,CSASRVGSGNTIYF,TGCAGTGCTAGCAGGGTAGGCTCTGGAAACACCATATATTTT
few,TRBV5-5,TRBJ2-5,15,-,CASSSNLGAGETQYF,TGTGCCAGCAGCTCGAACCTTGGGGCCGGGGAGACCCAGTACTTC
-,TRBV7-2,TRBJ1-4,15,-,CASSRGRTDNEKLFF,TGTGCCAGCAGCCGAGGGCGGACAGATAATGAAAAACTGTTTTTT